This T cell receptor (beta chain) was captured by sequencing in a study of blood T cell repertoires in COVID-19 (dated by TCRdb to between 2020 and 2021). About the investigation overall: The collaborator samples originated in the United States, Italy and Spain and spanned the acute and convalescent phases of COVID-19. The samples were drawn from the first 160 participants of the ongoing ImmuneRACE study and from 1,200 or so subjects provided by 6 global collaborators. Subjects who had been exposed to COVID-19, were actively infected with it, or had recovered from it provided the deeply sampled blood TCRbeta repertoires that made up the dataset. Nearly every sample came with metadata listing a de-identified subject ID, COVID-19 status, age in years and sex. The prospective study material was composed of cDNA or gDNA derived from T cells, B-cell-depleted T cells, or PBMCs. Where available, HLA class I and class II types were taken from metadata supplied by the sample provider and were not determined by assay-based typing. The repertoires were released in a freely available public database intended as a resource for research on the immune response to SARS-CoV-2. The investigation overall reported the following: The quantity of clinical and demographic metadata differed by source and by participant and was supplied without curation.

The CDR1 and CDR2 encoded by the germline V gene (reference sequence) are LNHDA and SQIVND. Trimmed from V: 10 bases; trimmed from J: 6 bases; junction bases lacking a gene match: 13. The CDR3 has 15 amino acids, counting the end cysteine and phenylalanine. Of all the DNA, just the CDR3 is kept, 45 bases in frame from base 1. TCRbeta CDR3 regions were amplified from genomic DNA by means of the immunoSEQ Assay, a bias-controlled multiplex PCR. Regarding the original processing steps: The number of nucleated cells in each sample was estimated from the amplification of reference gene primers within the assay. Sequence reads were collapsed and filtered to measure the absolute abundance of every unique TCRbeta CDR3 rearrangement. For each sample, productive Simpson clonality was calculated as the square root of Simpson's diversity index over productive rearrangements. This is the immuneACCESS table as TCRdb keeps it, with only in-frame sequences that have V and J called. A part of the clones is gone; compared with another copy, unresolved V genes explain less than half, and the rest is unexplained. The DNA gave D and trimming, while V, J and clone size come from that table. The sample includes roughly 200,000 clones, with about nine tenths observed a single time. Together, the top ten hold 1.7% of the sample.

This clone came up once. There is no known antigen for this receptor. Per-base qualities were not stored, and no clone one base away is much larger. Whole blood was collected in K2EDTA tubes by collaborating institutions according to the institutions' own protocols. For TCRbeta analysis, collaborators shipped samples as frozen whole blood, isolated PBMCs, or DNA extracted from either of those sample types. This sequence was found in a man between 65 and 85 years old with acute or convalescent COVID-19. The sequence joins TRBV19 to TRBJ1-5; a stretch of 9 junction bases matches TRBD1. The sample consisted of peripheral blood. This receptor carries the CDR3 CATRTGGGRGQPQHF. The DNA sequence is TGTGCCACCCGTACAGGGGGCGGGCGTGGTCAGCCCCAGCATTTT.